The TCR beta chain under discussion was sequenced for a study of shared clonotypes between healthy human individuals. Study-wide context: CD4 naive and memory got three plates each, CD8 naive two, CD8 memory one.

CD8 cells classed as naive were CD45RO-negative and positively selected for CCR7, excluding terminally differentiated effector memory CD45RA+ cells. The CDR3 extends over 16 amino acids. V gave up 3 bases and J gave up 3 bases; unmatched junction bases: 7. Germline lookup yields CDR1 MDHEN and CDR2 SYDVKM. Findings and limits, study-wide: Unshared clonotypes carried lower generation probabilities than those common to all four donors. Larger estimated richness was generally recorded for naive subsets relative to memory subsets.

In this sample, this clone turned up once. The antigen is unknown. Profiled with immunoSEQ multiplex PCR; TCRdb holds only in-frame clones, not every one. The sample contains 2 million to 2.5 million clones, 85% to 95% of which appear only once. Sequencing was done on a sample of naive CD8+ T cells from PBMCs. The gene calls are TRBV28 and TRBJ2-4, with TRBD2 matching 8 bases. The receptor comes from a man aged 18 to 35 in good health. Some clones in this sample may be carry-over from other donors' samples. This CDR3 is CASSFPGRVGKNIQYF. Here the CDR3 DNA reads TGTGCCAGCAGTTTTCCCGGGAGGGTGGGCAAAAACATTCAGTACTTC.